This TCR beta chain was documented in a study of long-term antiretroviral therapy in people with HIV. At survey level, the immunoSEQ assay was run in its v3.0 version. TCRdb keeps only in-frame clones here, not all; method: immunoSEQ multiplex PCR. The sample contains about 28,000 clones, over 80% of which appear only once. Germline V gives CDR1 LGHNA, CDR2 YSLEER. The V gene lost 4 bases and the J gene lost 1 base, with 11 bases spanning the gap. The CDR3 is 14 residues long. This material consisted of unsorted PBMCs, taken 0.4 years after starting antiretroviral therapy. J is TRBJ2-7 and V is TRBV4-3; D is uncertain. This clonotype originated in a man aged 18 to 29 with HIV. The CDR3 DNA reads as TGCGCCAGCAGCCTAGTGTTGGCTTCCTACGAGCAGTACTTC. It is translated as CASSLVLASYEQYF.